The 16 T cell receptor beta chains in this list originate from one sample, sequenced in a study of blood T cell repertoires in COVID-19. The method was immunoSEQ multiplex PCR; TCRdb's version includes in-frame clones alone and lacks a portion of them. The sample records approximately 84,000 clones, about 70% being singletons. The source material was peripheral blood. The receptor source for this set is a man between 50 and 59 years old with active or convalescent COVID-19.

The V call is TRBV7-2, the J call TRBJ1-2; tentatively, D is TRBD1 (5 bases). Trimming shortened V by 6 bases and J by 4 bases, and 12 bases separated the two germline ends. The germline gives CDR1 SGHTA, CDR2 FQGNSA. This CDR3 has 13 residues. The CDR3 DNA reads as TGTGCCAGCAGTCTCAGGGTGGTCTATGGCTACACCTTC. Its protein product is CASSLRVVYGYTF.

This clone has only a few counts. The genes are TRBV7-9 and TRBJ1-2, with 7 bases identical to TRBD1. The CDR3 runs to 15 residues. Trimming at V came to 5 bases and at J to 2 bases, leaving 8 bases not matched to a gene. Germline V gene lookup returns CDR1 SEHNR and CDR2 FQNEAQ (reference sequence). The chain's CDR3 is CASSVQLQGNYGYTF. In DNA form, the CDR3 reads TGTGCCAGCAGCGTACAGTTACAGGGGAACTATGGCTACACCTTC.

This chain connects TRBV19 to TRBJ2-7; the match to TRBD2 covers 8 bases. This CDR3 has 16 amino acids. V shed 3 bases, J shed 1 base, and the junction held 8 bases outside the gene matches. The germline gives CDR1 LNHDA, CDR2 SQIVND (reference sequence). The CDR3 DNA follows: TGTGCCAGTAGTATCTCTGCGGGGGGCAGGTCCTACGAGCAGTACTTC. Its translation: CASSISAGGRSYEQYF.

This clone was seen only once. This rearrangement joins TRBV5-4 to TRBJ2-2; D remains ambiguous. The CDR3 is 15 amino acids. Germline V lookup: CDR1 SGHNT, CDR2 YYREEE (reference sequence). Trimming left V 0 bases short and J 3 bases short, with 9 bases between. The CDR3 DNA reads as TGTGCCAGCAGCTTGGCTTTGGCTGACACCGGGGAGCTGTTTTTT. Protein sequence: CASSLALADTGELFF.

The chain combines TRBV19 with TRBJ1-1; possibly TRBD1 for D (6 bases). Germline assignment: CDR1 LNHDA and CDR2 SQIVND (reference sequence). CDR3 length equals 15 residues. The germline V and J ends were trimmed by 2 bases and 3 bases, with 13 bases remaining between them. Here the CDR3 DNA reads TGTGCCAGTAGTATACCCTACAGGGACCACACTGAAGCTTTCTTT. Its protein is CASSIPYRDHTEAFF.

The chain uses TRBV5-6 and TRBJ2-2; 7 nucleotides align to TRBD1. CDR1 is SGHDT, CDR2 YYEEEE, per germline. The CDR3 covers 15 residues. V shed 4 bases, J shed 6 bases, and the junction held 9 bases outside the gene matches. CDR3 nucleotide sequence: TGTGCCAGCAGCCGACAACTTCAGGGGGCCGGGGAGCTGTTTTTT. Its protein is CASSRQLQGAGELFF.

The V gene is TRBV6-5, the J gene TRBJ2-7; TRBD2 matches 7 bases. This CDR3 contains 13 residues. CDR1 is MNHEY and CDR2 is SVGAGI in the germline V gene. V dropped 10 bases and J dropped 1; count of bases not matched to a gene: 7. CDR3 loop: CATTSEKSYEQYF. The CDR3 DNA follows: TGTGCCACTACTAGCGAAAAGTCCTACGAGCAGTACTTC.

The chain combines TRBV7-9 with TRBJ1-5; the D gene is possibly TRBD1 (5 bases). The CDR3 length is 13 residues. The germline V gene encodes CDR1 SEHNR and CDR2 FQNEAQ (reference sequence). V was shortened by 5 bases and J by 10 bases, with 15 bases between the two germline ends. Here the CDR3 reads CASSLKTGDPQHF. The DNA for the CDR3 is TGTGCCAGCAGCCTTAAAACAGGAGACCCCCAGCATTTT.

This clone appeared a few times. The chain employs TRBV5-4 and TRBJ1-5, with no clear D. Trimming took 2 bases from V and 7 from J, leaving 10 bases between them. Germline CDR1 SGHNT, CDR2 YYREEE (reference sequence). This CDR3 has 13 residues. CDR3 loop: CASSFGEGQPQHF. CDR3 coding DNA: TGTGCCAGCAGCTTCGGGGAGGGACAGCCCCAGCATTTT.

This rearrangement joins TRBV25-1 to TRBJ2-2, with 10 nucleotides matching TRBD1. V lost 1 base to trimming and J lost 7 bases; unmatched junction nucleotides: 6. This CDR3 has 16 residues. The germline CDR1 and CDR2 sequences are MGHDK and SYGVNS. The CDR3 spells CASSEWRQGAGGELFF. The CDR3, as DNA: TGTGCCAGCAGTGAATGGAGACAGGGGGCTGGCGGGGAGCTGTTTTTT. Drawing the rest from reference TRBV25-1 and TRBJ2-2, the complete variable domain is EADIYQTPRYLVIGTGKKITLECSQTMGHDKMYWYQQDPGMELHLIHYSYGVNSTEKGDLSSESTVSRIRTEHFPLTLESARPSHTSQYLCASSEWRQGAGGELFFGEGSRLTVL.

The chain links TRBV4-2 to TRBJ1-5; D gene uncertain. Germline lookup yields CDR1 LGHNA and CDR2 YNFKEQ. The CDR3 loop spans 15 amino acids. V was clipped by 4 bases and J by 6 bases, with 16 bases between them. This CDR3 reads CASSPLPRGLQPQHF. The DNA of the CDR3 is TGTGCCAGCAGCCCACTTCCGCGAGGGCTTCAGCCCCAGCATTTT.

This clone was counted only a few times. Here the CDR3 reads CSVEQYLPEQFF. CDR3 coding DNA: TGCAGCGTAGAACAGTACCTGCCCGAGCAGTTCTTC. The chain is built from TRBV29-1 and TRBJ2-1; no definite D call. This CDR3 has 12 residues. V shed 6 bases and J shed 10 bases, with 16 bases lying between them. The germline V gene encodes CDR1 SQVTM and CDR2 ANQGSEA.

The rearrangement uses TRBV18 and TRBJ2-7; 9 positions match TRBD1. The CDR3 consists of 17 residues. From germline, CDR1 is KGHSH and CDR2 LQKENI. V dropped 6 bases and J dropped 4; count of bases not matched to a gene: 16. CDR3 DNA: TGTGCCAGCTCGGCCCCGGTTTTCACGGACAGGGGTTACGAGCAGTACTTC. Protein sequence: CASSAPVFTDRGYEQYF.

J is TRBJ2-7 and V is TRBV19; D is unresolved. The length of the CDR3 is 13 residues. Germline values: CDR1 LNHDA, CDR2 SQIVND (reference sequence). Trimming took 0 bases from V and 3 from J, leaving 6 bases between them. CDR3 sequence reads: CASSIDTHYEQYF. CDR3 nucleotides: TGTGCCAGTAGTATAGATACACACTACGAGCAGTACTTC.

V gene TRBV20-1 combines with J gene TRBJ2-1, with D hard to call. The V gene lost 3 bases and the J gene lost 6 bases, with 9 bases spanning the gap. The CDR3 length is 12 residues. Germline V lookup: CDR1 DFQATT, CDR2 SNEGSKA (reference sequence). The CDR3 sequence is CSASGVANEQFF. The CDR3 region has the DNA TGCAGTGCTAGTGGTGTAGCCAATGAGCAGTTCTTC.

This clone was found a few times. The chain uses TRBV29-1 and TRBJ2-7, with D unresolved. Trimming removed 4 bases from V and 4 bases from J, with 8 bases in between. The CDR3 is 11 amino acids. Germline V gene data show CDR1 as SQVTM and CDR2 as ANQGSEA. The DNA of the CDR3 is TGCAGCGTTGGGCTAGGATACGAGCAGTACTTC. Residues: CSVGLGYEQYF.